What follows describes a single TCR beta chain. Its specificity is not known. Given a much more abundant clone one base away, this may be a read error. This CDR3 comprises 14 residues. Looked up from germline, CDR1 is ENHRY and CDR2 is SYGVKD. These data come from a study of blood T cells in healthy people across ages. Study-level results: Older age went with lower TCR beta diversity per million T cells, in a roughly linear way. There was no known CMV status for donors, so expanded clonotype changes were possibly confounded.

For the second PCR, which ran for roughly 7 to 11 cycles, a sample-barcoded 5' primer and a J-beta primer mix were used. Each cDNA molecule received a tag from a template-switch adaptor that had 12 random nucleotides. CDR3-containing paired-end reads numbered at least 2.5 million in each sample. MiXCR was run by TCRdb on the 5' RACE reads, yielding one entry per CDR3 protein. The sample lists around 1,000,000 distinct CDR3 sequences; 30% to 40% were seen once. This receptor was identified in a man younger than 35 in good health. This chain links TRBV10-3 with TRBJ2-5; D unclear. TRBJ2-1 explains the end of the DNA better; the J call may be wrong. The specimen sequenced was blood. The CDR3 loop is CAISLAAGQETQFF. The CDR3 DNA follows: TGTGCCATCAGTCTTGCGGCAGGTCAAGAGACCCAGTTCTTC.